A single sample gave rise to the 25 T cell receptor beta chains below, sequenced in a study of CD8 T cells in ankylosing spondylitis. Study-level points and caveats: Among TCR beta sequences, a motif of eight highly homologous variants appeared characteristic of ankylosing spondylitis blood.

One entry per CDR3 protein, called by TCRdb with MiXCR from the 5' RACE reads. The top ten hold under 1.2% of the sample, which has approximately 400,000 distinct CDR3 sequences, about 15% seen once. These receptors have no identified antigens. Sequenced sample: blood, either unsorted or a sorted T cell fraction (not recorded which). All receptors derive from a male donor with ankylosing spondylitis.

The rearrangement joins TRBV7-8 to TRBJ1-2; no clear D. Trimming shortened V by 3 bases and J by 8 bases, and 16 bases separated the two germline ends. CDR1 SGHVS and CDR2 FQNEAQ come from the germline V gene. The CDR3 contains 14 residues. CDR3 DNA sequence: TGTGCCAGCAGCTTCCCTGGGGAGATGGGGGGCTACACCTTC. Translating it yields CASSFPGEMGGYTF.

V is TRBV2 and J is TRBJ2-7; TRBD2 might be the D (6 bases). CDR1 is SNHLY and CDR2 is FYNNEI in the germline V gene. This CDR3 has 14 amino acids. V lost 5 bases to trimming and J lost 0 bases, with 11 bases between them. CDR3 residues: CASSTSRYSYEQYF. In DNA, the CDR3 is TGTGCCAGCAGTACTAGCCGTTACTCCTACGAGCAGTACTTC.

V is TRBV20-1 and J is TRBJ2-7; the match to TRBD1 covers 7 bases. This CDR3 is built from 15 residues. Germline V gene data show CDR1 as DFQATT and CDR2 as SNEGSKA (reference sequence). Germline trimming cut 3 bases from V and 2 bases from J; bases unmatched to any gene: 10. The CDR3: CSASSFARGTYEQYF. DNA of the CDR3: TGCAGTGCTAGCTCCTTCGCCAGGGGGACCTACGAGCAGTACTTC.

The V and J genes are TRBV4-2 and TRBJ1-3; D gene uncertain. The CDR3 loop spans 16 amino acids. Germline CDR1 LGHNA, CDR2 YNFKEQ. V was cut by 0 bases and J by 3 bases, with 12 bases left in between. The CDR3 reads CASSQDPGSLGNTIYF. The CDR3 nucleotides read TGTGCCAGCAGCCAAGACCCGGGCAGTCTTGGAAACACCATATATTTT.

J is TRBJ2-3 and V is TRBV7-6; D is ambiguous. V lost 3 bases to trimming and J lost 3 bases, with 7 bases between them. The V gene's germline CDR1 is SGHVS and CDR2 FNYEAQ. The CDR3 covers 13 residues. CDR3 protein: CASSLQITDTQYF. The CDR3 DNA reads TGTGCCAGCAGCTTGCAGATTACAGATACGCAGTATTTT.

This chain uses TRBV21-1 with TRBJ1-3; TRBD1, as called in the table, went unchecked against the DNA. TRBV21-1 is shown as a pseudogene. The CDR3 length is 16 residues. This CDR3 reads CASERPGTGAGNTIYF. The CDR3 DNA reads TGTGCCAGCGAGAGACCCGGGACAGGGGCTGGAAACACCATATATTTT.

This chain connects TRBV18 to TRBJ1-2; possibly TRBD1 for D (5 bases). The CDR3 totals 15 residues. Germline V lookup: CDR1 KGHSH, CDR2 LQKENI. V lost 3 bases, J lost 6 bases, and 17 bases lay in between. In nucleotides, the CDR3 is TGTGCCAGCTCACCCTCGCAGGGTGGTTTACATGGCTACACCTTC. Its protein is CASSPSQGGLHGYTF.

In this sample, this clonotype turned up a few times. V is TRBV20-1 and J is TRBJ2-7, with D perhaps TRBD1 (6 bases). Germline CDR1 DFQATT, CDR2 SNEGSKA (reference sequence). There are 14 residues in the CDR3. V lost 3 bases and J 4 bases, leaving 16 bases between the germline ends. The CDR3 region is CSASQGRIPYEQYF. CDR3 sequence (DNA): TGCAGTGCTAGTCAGGGGCGGATTCCGTACGAGCAGTACTTC.

This clonotype showed up just a few times. V gene TRBV5-1 combines with J gene TRBJ1-4; TRBD1 is a possible D gene (5 bases). V lost 9 bases to trimming and J lost 5 bases, with 17 bases between them. This CDR3 contains 14 residues. The germline V gene encodes CDR1 SGHRS and CDR2 YFSETQ. CDR3 nucleotides: TGCGCCACGTCCCGTGGGACCGAAAATGAAAAACTGTTTTTT. Amino acids: CATSRGTENEKLFF.

This clonotype was seen more than once but under ten times. V is TRBV20-1 and J is TRBJ2-7, with D perhaps TRBD1 (5 bases). Looked up from germline, CDR1 is DFQATT and CDR2 is SNEGSKA (reference sequence). Trimming stripped 2 bases from V and 3 bases from J, with 11 bases between. The CDR3 is 13 amino acids. The CDR3 sequence is CSARQGKIYEQYF. DNA for the CDR3: TGCAGTGCTAGACAGGGAAAGATCTACGAGCAGTACTTC.

This clonotype came up many times. The chain employs TRBV20-1 and TRBJ2-2; perhaps TRBD2 as D (6 bases). The CDR3 spans 14 residues. V lost 6 bases to trimming and J lost 4 bases, with 15 bases between them. Germline CDR1 is DFQATT and CDR2 is SNEGSKA (reference sequence). The CDR3 protein is CSAQSPGGTGELFF. The CDR3 DNA is TGCAGTGCCCAATCACCCGGGGGCACCGGGGAGCTGTTTTTT.

The table lists this clonotype with a few counts. V gene TRBV20-1 combines with J gene TRBJ2-6, with D tentatively TRBD2 (5 bases). Deletions cut 6 bases from V and 2 bases from J, with 8 bases between. The V gene's germline CDR1 is DFQATT and CDR2 SNEGSKA (reference sequence). This CDR3 region has 13 residues. The CDR3 reads CSARTPGANVLTF. The DNA of the CDR3 is TGCAGTGCCCGGACTCCTGGGGCCAACGTCCTGACTTTC.

This clonotype has a count of ten or more. The rearrangement links TRBV29-1 to TRBJ1-1, with TRBD1 matching over 11 bases. Per the germline V gene, CDR1 is SQVTM and CDR2 is ANQGSEA. CDR3 size: 15 residues. Trimming removed 3 bases from V and 6 bases from J; junction bases left unmatched: 9. The CDR3 nucleotides are TGCAGCGTTGATTTTTTGAGGACAGGGGGCTCTGAAGCTTTCTTT. Its protein product is CSVDFLRTGGSEAFF.

This clonotype was detected a few times. J is TRBJ2-3 and V is TRBV6-2 or TRBV6-3, with 9 bases aligning to TRBD2. Per the germline V gene, CDR1 is MNHEY and CDR2 is SVGEGT. The CDR3 has 15 amino acids. V lost 5 bases, J lost 4 bases, and 7 bases stayed unmatched. The CDR3: CASSNPGLAADTQYF. The CDR3 DNA is TGTGCCAGCAGTAATCCGGGACTAGCTGCAGATACGCAGTATTTT.

This clonotype was seen a few times. The gene calls are TRBV14 and TRBJ2-7, with 14 positions matching TRBD2. Germline V CDR1 and CDR2: SGHDN, FVKESK. The CDR3 spans 16 residues. V lost 4 bases, J lost 7 bases, and 9 bases stayed unmatched. As DNA, the CDR3 is TGTGCCAGCAGCCGACAACCGGGACTAGCGGGAGAAGAGCAGTACTTC. Protein product: CASSRQPGLAGEEQYF.

The chain combines TRBV5-1 with TRBJ2-7; 10 nucleotides match TRBD2. CDR1 SGHRS and CDR2 YFSETQ come from the germline V gene. J gave up 1 base and V 4 bases, and 8 bases lay outside the gene matches. The CDR3 is 16 amino acids. In DNA, the CDR3 is TGCGCCAGCAGCCTAGCGGGAGCAAACCCTTCCTACGAGCAGTACTTC. Translation: CASSLAGANPSYEQYF.

The genes are TRBV27 and TRBJ2-1; TRBD1 matches at 8 bases. V was clipped by 7 bases and J by 6 bases; unmatched bases: 11. Germline V gene sequence: CDR1 MNHEY, CDR2 SMNVEV (reference sequence). The CDR3 covers 15 residues. DNA for the CDR3: TGTGCCAGCACCCGAAAGTCAGGGGGCCCCAATGAGCAGTTCTTC. This gives the protein CASTRKSGGPNEQFF.

This clonotype came up many times. The rearrangement uses TRBV29-1 and TRBJ2-5; a weak D match, TRBD2 (6 bases). Germline loops: CDR1 SQVTM, CDR2 ANQGSEA. CDR3 length: 12 amino acids. V lost 4 bases and J 3 bases, leaving 9 bases between the germline ends. The DNA for the CDR3 is TGCAGCGTTGTAATAGCGGAAGAGACCCAGTACTTC. Translating gives CSVVIAEETQYF.

The chain is built from TRBV24-1 and TRBJ1-5; 7 bases agree with TRBD1. CDR1 and CDR2 (germline): KGHDR, SFDVKD. CDR3 length equals 14 residues. Trimming took 3 bases from V and 6 from J; bases not matched to a gene: 4. The CDR3 nucleotides read TGTGCCACCAGTGATCGGGACAGCCGTCAGCCCCAGCATTTT. As protein: CATSDRDSRQPQHF.

This clonotype was observed a few times. The chain carries TRBV30 and TRBJ2-7, with a possible D match to TRBD1 (5 bases). The CDR3 length is 11 residues. The germline V gene has CDR1 GTSNPN and CDR2 SVGIG (reference sequence). V lost 5 bases to trimming and J lost 7 bases, with 12 bases between them. CDR3 in amino acids: CAWHQGGEQYF. CDR3 nucleotides: TGTGCCTGGCACCAGGGTGGTGAGCAGTACTTC.

The chain links TRBV4-1 to TRBJ2-4; 7 bases agree with TRBD2. Germline V gene lookup returns CDR1 MGHRA and CDR2 YSYEKL. This CDR3 region has 12 residues. The V and J ends lost 4 bases and 11 bases, in that order; junction bases with no gene match: 5. The CDR3 DNA reads TGCGCCAGCAGCCCCGTGGGGAGGGTTCAGTACTTC. This codes for CASSPVGRVQYF.

J is TRBJ2-1 and V is TRBV6-2 or TRBV6-3; 7 bases fit TRBD2. Trimming cost V 2 bases and J 8 bases; bases outside gene matches: 24. Germline V gene sequence: CDR1 MNHEY, CDR2 SVGEGT. The CDR3 is 20 residues long. The CDR3 here is CASSYGPKVPRAGEWDEQFF. In nucleotides, the CDR3 is TGTGCCAGCAGTTACGGGCCCAAGGTTCCTAGGGCGGGAGAGTGGGATGAGCAGTTCTTC.

This chain connects TRBV12-3 or TRBV12-4 to TRBJ2-3; no reliable D call. This CDR3 contains 15 residues. Between the trimmed V and J ends, which lost 3 bases and 6 bases, there was a span of 16 bases. CDR3 sequence: CASSFWAAGADTQYF. In nucleotides, the CDR3 is TGTGCCAGCAGTTTTTGGGCCGCCGGAGCGGATACGCAGTATTTT.

This clonotype was detected only a few times. The chain joins TRBV4-1 to TRBJ2-7; TRBD1 might be the D (6 bases). The length of the CDR3 is 15 residues. Germline CDR1 and CDR2: MGHRA and YSYEKL. V lost 0 bases to trimming and J lost 4 bases, with 13 bases between them. The CDR3 nucleotides read TGCGCCAGCAGCCAAGAAGGCCAGGGGCGGTACGAGCAGTACTTC. Translation gives CASSQEGQGRYEQYF.

This chain joins TRBV10-3 and TRBJ1-1; D unclear. CDR1 and CDR2 from the germline V gene are ENHRY and SYGVKD. This CDR3 contains 13 residues. Trimming shortened V by 7 bases and J by 1 base, and 10 bases separated the two germline ends. CDR3 amino acids: CAITDQQNTEAFF. The CDR3 region has the DNA TGTGCCATCACAGATCAGCAGAACACTGAAGCTTTCTTT.